Each of the 10 T cell receptor beta chains below was sequenced from the same sample in a study of shared clonotypes between healthy human individuals. Clones were read by immunoSEQ multiplex PCR, and TCRdb kept only the in-frame ones, dropping some. The data hold around 1.1 million clones, with roughly 77% observed a single time. Input material: memory CD4+ T cells from PBMCs. The subset denotes: CD45RA-negative fraction. The receptors derive from a man aged 18 to 29 in good health. Some clones in this sample may be carry-over from other donors' samples.

The CDR3 DNA reads as TGTGCCAGCAGCCTAGGCGGGACCCGTCTCCAGGAGCAGTTCTTC. Amino acids: CASSLGGTRLQEQFF. The chain uses TRBV7-9 and TRBJ2-1; perhaps TRBD2 as D (6 bases). In germline, CDR1 is SEHNR, CDR2 FQNEAQ (reference sequence). The CDR3 has 15 amino acids. V was trimmed by 5 bases and J by 10 bases, leaving 21 bases between them.

Comments on this clone: The identical CDR3 is also encoded by other nucleotide sequences in the sample. This chain connects TRBV7-9 to TRBJ2-5; D is unresolved. Trimming removed 3 bases at V and 5 bases at J, with 10 bases between. This CDR3 is 13 amino acids long. Germline CDR1 SEHNR, CDR2 FQNEAQ (reference sequence). This chain's CDR3 is CASSLGLLETQYF. In DNA, the CDR3 is TGTGCCAGCAGCTTGGGATTGCTGGAGACCCAGTACTTC.

The chain couples TRBV28 to TRBJ1-1; D remains unclear. The V and J ends lost 6 bases and 2 bases respectively, with 7 bases between them. The germline gives CDR1 MDHEN, CDR2 SYDVKM. The CDR3 has 12 amino acids. The CDR3 nucleotides are TGTGCCAGCAGCCTCACAAACACTGAAGCTTTCTTT. This translates into CASSLTNTEAFF.

The chain links TRBV12-5 to TRBJ2-4; a possible D gene is TRBD1 (5 bases). V was pared by 7 bases and J by 3 bases, with 16 bases between. The germline V gene encodes CDR1 LGHNT and CDR2 FRNRAP. The CDR3 is 15 amino acids. The CDR3: CASEIKGPVKNIQYF. In DNA, the CDR3 is TGTGCTAGTGAAATCAAGGGGCCGGTCAAAAACATTCAGTACTTC.

The chain is built from TRBV7-2 and TRBJ2-3; D may correspond to TRBD1 or TRBD2 (5 bases each). CDR3 size: 15 residues. Trimming left V 5 bases short and J 2 bases short, with 14 bases between. Germline values: CDR1 SGHTA, CDR2 FQGNSA. DNA of the CDR3: TGTGCCAGCAGCGCACCGGGACCACCCACAGATACGCAGTATTTT. This gives the protein CASSAPGPPTDTQYF.

This clone has only a few counts. The chain carries TRBV30 and TRBJ2-1; 7 nucleotides agree with TRBD1. This CDR3 spans 13 amino acids. Germline V CDR1 and CDR2: GTSNPN, SVGIG (reference sequence). Losses at the gene ends were 3 bases for V and 9 bases for J; bases not matched to a gene: 8. The CDR3 is CAWSRQGAGEQFF. The CDR3, as DNA: TGTGCCTGGAGCCGACAGGGTGCGGGTGAGCAGTTCTTC.

The V and J genes are TRBV7-2 and TRBJ2-3; D might be TRBD1 (5 bases). V was trimmed by 4 bases and J by 2 bases, leaving 13 bases between them. The germline gives CDR1 SGHTA, CDR2 FQGNSA. This CDR3 contains 15 residues. This chain's CDR3 is CASSSPRTFTDTQYF. CDR3 bases: TGTGCCAGCAGCTCTCCACGGACATTCACAGATACGCAGTATTTT.

The rearrangement joins TRBV12-5 to TRBJ2-7; D perhaps matches TRBD2 (5 bases). From germline, CDR1 is LGHNT and CDR2 FRNRAP. The CDR3 consists of 14 residues. V lost 1 base to trimming and J lost 6 bases, with 13 bases between them. The CDR3 DNA sequence: TGTGCTAGTGGTTTGGGTGCGGGTATCTTCGAGCAGTACTTC. It encodes CASGLGAGIFEQYF.

The chain carries TRBV5-1 and TRBJ1-5, with 7 bases identical to TRBD1. Germline values: CDR1 SGHRS, CDR2 YFSETQ. The ends lost 7 bases at V and 7 bases at J; junction bases unmatched: 11. CDR3 size: 14 residues. The CDR3 nucleotides read TGCGCCAGCGCGCCAGGGACAGAAGACCAGCCCCAGCATTTT. This sequence encodes CASAPGTEDQPQHF.

This clone showed up just once. This rearrangement joins TRBV5-5 to TRBJ2-7, with D perhaps TRBD2 (6 bases). The CDR3 runs 15 residues. The V end was cut by 4 bases, the J end by 2 bases, with 16 bases between. Germline-derived CDR1 and CDR2 are SGHKS and YYEKEE (reference sequence). In DNA, the CDR3 is TGTGCCAGCAGCCTTAGCGGAACACGCACCTACGAGCAGTACTTC. It yields the protein CASSLSGTRTYEQYF.